The 27 T cell receptor beta chains presented below share a single source sample, sequenced in a study of cytomegalovirus exposure and HLA in healthy donors. Primers: 60 Vbeta forward and 13 Jbeta reverse. Measured with immunoSEQ multiplex PCR; TCRdb has only the in-frame clones, and not every one. Found here are some 79,000 clones, 55% to 65% of them singletons; the top ten hold approximately 16%. The sequencing sample was made of PBMCs. The receptors stem from a woman in her 40s in good health and CMV-seropositive.

This clone was seen only a few times. The chain carries TRBV27 and TRBJ1-1; no firm D call. The CDR3 has 14 amino acids. The V gene's germline CDR1 is MNHEY and CDR2 SMNVEV (reference sequence). Trimming cost V 3 bases and J 11 bases, with 19 bases left between them. CDR3 DNA: TGTGCCAGCAGTTTGTCCGCCGGTTATATCGGGGCTTTCTTT. Translating it yields CASSLSAGYIGAFF.

This clone has only a few counts. The chain recombines TRBV7-6 with TRBJ2-7; the match to TRBD1 covers 10 bases. The CDR3 runs 14 residues. With 5 bases clipped from V and 4 bases from J, the junction kept 5 bases outside the gene matches. The V gene's germline CDR1 is SGHVS and CDR2 FNYEAQ. DNA of the CDR3: TGTGCCAGCAGCATTGACAGGGGGCGTTACGAGCAGTACTTC. It yields the protein CASSIDRGRYEQYF.

V and J are TRBV30 and TRBJ1-1; TRBD1 aligns across 8 bases. Trimming at V came to 2 bases and at J to 1 base, leaving 9 bases not matched to a gene. The CDR3 is 16 residues long. The germline V gene encodes CDR1 GTSNPN and CDR2 SVGIG (reference sequence). CDR3 protein: CAWSPPPGQENTEAFF. The CDR3 region has the DNA TGTGCCTGGAGTCCACCCCCGGGACAGGAGAACACTGAAGCTTTCTTT.

This chain joins TRBV14 and TRBJ1-2, with D possibly TRBD1 on 6 matching bases. The CDR3 has 15 residues. V shed 4 bases and J shed 8 bases, with 20 bases lying between them. Germline CDR1 is SGHDN and CDR2 is FVKESK. The CDR3 DNA follows: TGTGCCAGCAGCCCATATCGTACAGGGCAAGGGGGCTACACCTTC. It yields the protein CASSPYRTGQGGYTF.

This clone was counted a single time. The genes are TRBV4-3 and TRBJ2-3, with 12 bases identical to TRBD2. Germline V gives CDR1 LGHNA, CDR2 YSLEER. This CDR3 comprises 16 residues. Germline trimming cut 6 bases from V and 2 bases from J; bases unmatched to any gene: 6. The CDR3 DNA is TGCGCCAGCAGTAGACTAGCGGGAGATTTCACAGATACGCAGTATTTT. Its translation is CASSRLAGDFTDTQYF.

The rearrangement links TRBV16 to TRBJ1-6; 7 bases line up with TRBD1. V shed 6 bases and J 5 bases; nucleotides not matched to a gene: 1. The CDR3 spans 13 residues. CDR1 and CDR2 (germline): KGHSY, FQNENV. CDR3 sequence reads: CASRGQDNSPLHF. In DNA form, the CDR3 reads TGTGCCAGCAGAGGACAGGATAATTCACCCCTCCACTTT.

This clone was seen just once. The chain carries TRBV7-2 and TRBJ1-3; D gene ambiguous. Germline CDR1 is SGHTA and CDR2 is FQGNSA. Trimming pared 1 base from V and 1 base from J, leaving 5 bases between. This CDR3 spans 14 amino acids. In DNA, the CDR3 is TGTGCCAGCAGCTTAGTCGGGTCTGGAAACACCATATATTTT. This sequence encodes CASSLVGSGNTIYF. Supplemented by reference TRBV7-2 and TRBJ1-3, the full variable domain reads GAGVSQSPSNKVTEKGKDVELRCDPISGHTALYWYRQSLGQGLEFLIYFQGNSAPDKSGLPSDRFSAERTGGSVSTLTIQRTQQEDSAVYLCASSLVGSGNTIYFGEGSWLTVV.

The rearrangement uses TRBV5-4 and TRBJ1-6, with 11 bases fitting TRBD1. CDR1 and CDR2 (germline): SGHNT, YYREEE (reference sequence). The CDR3 covers 15 residues. V shed 4 bases and J 9 bases; nucleotides not matched to a gene: 6. The CDR3 DNA is TGTGCCAGCAGCACCCGGGACAGGGGGTTTTCACCCCTCCACTTT. The encoded protein is CASSTRDRGFSPLHF. Combining the CDR3 with reference TRBV5-4 and TRBJ1-6 gives the whole variable domain ETGVTQSPTHLIKTRGQQVTLRCSSQSGHNTVSWYQQALGQGPQFIFQYYREEENGRGNFPPRFSGLQFPNYSSELNVNALELDDSALYLCASSTRDRGFSPLHFGNGTRLTVT.

This clone turned up a few times. The J gene is TRBJ1-1, the V gene TRBV19; D uncertain. V lost 7 bases, J lost 1 base, and 10 bases lay in between. Germline V CDR1 and CDR2: LNHDA, SQIVND (reference sequence). The CDR3 extends over 13 amino acids. Written as DNA, the CDR3 is TGTGCCAGTACCCCCTCCGGGAACACTGAAGCTTTCTTT. Translation: CASTPSGNTEAFF.

The V call is TRBV19, the J call TRBJ1-5; 8 nucleotides match TRBD1. V lost 3 bases, J lost 0 bases, and 4 bases stayed unmatched. Germline CDR1 LNHDA, CDR2 SQIVND (reference sequence). The CDR3 covers 16 residues. The DNA for the CDR3 is TGTGCCAGTAGTATGCCCGGACAGGGTAGCAATCAGCCCCAGCATTTT. This encodes CASSMPGQGSNQPQHF.

The chain is built from TRBV28 and TRBJ1-5, with 9 bases fitting TRBD1. Germline V gene sequence: CDR1 MDHEN, CDR2 SYDVKM. The CDR3 extends over 15 amino acids. Trimming took 5 bases from V and 3 from J; bases not matched to a gene: 5. The chain's CDR3 is CASSPTGGINQPQHF. The CDR3 region has the DNA TGTGCCAGCAGTCCGACAGGGGGGATCAATCAGCCCCAGCATTTT.

The rearrangement joins TRBV7-9 to TRBJ2-2; maybe TRBD2 (6 bases). The CDR3 is 16 residues long. V was trimmed by 5 bases and J by 7 bases, leaving 20 bases between them. Germline CDR1 and CDR2: SEHNR and FQNEAQ (reference sequence). The CDR3 sequence: CASSPAVGGIGGELFF. Here the CDR3 DNA reads TGTGCCAGCAGCCCAGCGGTCGGGGGTATTGGCGGGGAGCTGTTTTTT. Filled out from reference TRBV7-9 and TRBJ2-2, the complete variable domain reads DTGVSQNPRHKITKRGQNVTFRCDPISEHNRLYWYRQTLGQGPEFLTYFQNEAQLEKSRLLSDRFSAERPKGSFSTLEIQRTEQGDSAMYLCASSPAVGGIGGELFFGEGSRLTVL.

V is TRBV9 and J is TRBJ2-3; 10 bases are a match to TRBD2. The CDR3 is 15 amino acids. Germline loops: CDR1 SGDLS, CDR2 YYNGEE. V was clipped by 3 bases and J by 2 bases; unmatched bases: 3. CDR3 nucleotides: TGTGCCAGCAGCGAGCGGGAGGGGGCCACAGATACGCAGTATTTT. It specifies CASSEREGATDTQYF. Full variable domain (rest looked up from reference TRBV9 and TRBJ2-3): DSGVTQTPKHLITATGQRVTLRCSPRSGDLSVYWYQQSLDQGLQFLIQYYNGEERAKGNILERFSAQQFPDLHSELNLSSLELGDSALYFCASSEREGATDTQYFGPGTRLTVL.

The chain links TRBV10-3 to TRBJ2-5; 10 bases agree with TRBD2. This CDR3 has 15 amino acids. V lost 5 bases, J lost 2 bases, and 5 bases stayed unmatched. In germline, CDR1 is ENHRY, CDR2 SYGVKD. The chain's CDR3 is CAISKSGGVQETQYF. CDR3 sequence (DNA): TGTGCCATCAGTAAAAGCGGGGGGGTTCAAGAGACCCAGTACTTC.

The chain recombines TRBV10-2 with TRBJ2-5; TRBD2 matches 8 bases. The J call is uncertain, as TRBJ2-7 better fits the DNA end. The CDR3 sequence is 16 residues long. The germline V gene encodes CDR1 WSHSY and CDR2 SAAADI. DNA for the CDR3: TGCGCCAGCAGTGAGTTGTTAGCGGGACCTCTCTACGAGCAGTACTTC. This sequence encodes CASSELLAGPLYEQYF.

The chain links TRBV5-1 to TRBJ1-2, with TRBD1 as a possible D gene (5 bases). V lost 6 bases and J 8 bases, leaving 20 bases between the germline ends. There are 14 residues in the CDR3. Germline CDR1 SGHRS, CDR2 YFSETQ. DNA for the CDR3: TGCGCCAGCACAAACAGCGAGGCAGGGCGCGGCTACACCTTC. Translated, it gives CASTNSEAGRGYTF.

This sequence joins TRBV5-1 and TRBJ2-5; 10 nucleotides match TRBD2. V shed 4 bases, J shed 11 bases, and the junction held 14 bases outside the gene matches. The CDR3 runs 15 residues. CDR1 is SGHRS and CDR2 is YFSETQ in the germline V gene. The CDR3 here is CASSRAASGSGEQYF. Written as DNA, the CDR3 is TGCGCCAGCAGCAGAGCTGCTAGCGGGAGTGGTGAGCAGTACTTC.

The chain uses TRBV7-9 and TRBJ1-3; unclear D gene. The CDR3 is made up of 16 amino acids. Germline V gene sequence: CDR1 SEHNR, CDR2 FQNEAQ (reference sequence). With 5 bases removed from V and 0 bases from J, the gap between germline ends came to 14 bases. CDR3 loop: CASSPGRAGSGNTIYF. CDR3 DNA sequence: TGTGCCAGCAGCCCGGGAAGGGCCGGCTCTGGAAACACCATATATTTT.

The table lists this clone with a few counts. The chain combines TRBV5-1 with TRBJ2-2; TRBD2 matches at 11 bases. The length of the CDR3 is 16 residues. Germline-derived CDR1 and CDR2 are SGHRS and YFSETQ. Trimming removed 4 bases from V and 4 bases from J; junction bases left unmatched: 6. The CDR3 loop is CASSPAGLAATGELFF. For the CDR3, the DNA is TGCGCCAGCAGCCCCGCGGGACTAGCGGCCACCGGGGAGCTGTTTTTT.

This clone has a handful of counts. The rearrangement uses TRBV2 and TRBJ1-5; D ambiguous. V lost 1 base to trimming and J lost 1 base, with 8 bases between them. This CDR3 region has 15 residues. Germline V lookup: CDR1 SNHLY, CDR2 FYNNEI. CDR3 coding DNA: TGTGCCAGCAGTGAAGGGGCGGGGAGCAATCAGCCCCAGCATTTT. Residues: CASSEGAGSNQPQHF.

J is TRBJ1-5 and V is TRBV21-1; TRBD1 was called by the table and not checked on the DNA. TRBV21-1 is classified as a pseudogene. CDR3 size: 13 residues. The CDR3 sequence is CASRNPVPRPQHF. The CDR3 DNA sequence: TGTGCCAGCAGAAATCCAGTGCCAAGGCCCCAGCATTTT.

The chain is built from TRBV18 and TRBJ1-2; 7 nucleotides agree with TRBD1. The CDR3 totals 14 residues. Germline V CDR1 and CDR2: KGHSH, LQKENI. V lost 2 bases and J lost 7; bases outside the gene matches: 7. The CDR3 DNA reads as TGTGCCAGCTCACCAGCCAGGGGGAGTGGTGGCTACACCTTC. Protein sequence: CASSPARGSGGYTF.

The J gene is TRBJ2-1, the V gene TRBV4-3, with a tentative D call TRBD2 (6 bases). Germline V gene sequence: CDR1 LGHNA, CDR2 YSLEER. The CDR3 runs 13 residues. Trimming stripped 6 bases from V and 10 bases from J, with 16 bases between. CDR3 amino acids: CASSLSWAGEQFF. CDR3 DNA sequence: TGCGCCAGCAGTCTTTCTTGGGCGGGAGAGCAGTTCTTC.

The chain employs TRBV7-2 and TRBJ2-7, with 9 positions matching TRBD1. Germline V gives CDR1 SGHTA, CDR2 FQGNSA. The CDR3 has 14 amino acids. J gave up 4 bases and V 3 bases, and 4 bases lay outside the gene matches. CDR3 residues: CASSFAGTGYEQYF. The CDR3 nucleotides read TGTGCCAGCAGCTTCGCCGGGACAGGGTACGAGCAGTACTTC.

The J gene is TRBJ1-1, the V gene TRBV28, with D perhaps TRBD1 (6 bases). Trimming removed 2 bases from V and 4 bases from J, with 17 bases in between. In germline, CDR1 is MDHEN, CDR2 SYDVKM. CDR3 length: 16 amino acids. CDR3 DNA sequence: TGTGCCAGCAGTTTAAAACGTGGGAGAGGGGGCACTGAAGCTTTCTTT. It yields the protein CASSLKRGRGGTEAFF.

A note on this clone: Other DNA sequences in the same sample also yield this CDR3. The chain links TRBV6-1 to TRBJ2-5, with 8 bases fitting TRBD1. Germline V lookup: CDR1 MNHNS, CDR2 SASEGT. The CDR3 loop spans 13 amino acids. V lost 3 bases and J lost 6; bases outside the gene matches: 3. In DNA form, the CDR3 reads TGTGCCAGCAGTGACAGGGGGCTGAAGACCCAGTACTTC. This sequence encodes CASSDRGLKTQYF.

This clone was seen a few times. The CDR3 DNA sequence: TGTGCCACCCGGACAGGCCCCACTAATGAAAAACTGTTTTTT. It is translated as CATRTGPTNEKLFF. This chain connects TRBV10-3 to TRBJ1-4, with 7 bases lining up with TRBD1. The CDR3 contains 14 residues. V shed 10 bases, J shed 2 bases, and the junction held 7 bases outside the gene matches. Germline V CDR1 and CDR2: ENHRY, SYGVKD.